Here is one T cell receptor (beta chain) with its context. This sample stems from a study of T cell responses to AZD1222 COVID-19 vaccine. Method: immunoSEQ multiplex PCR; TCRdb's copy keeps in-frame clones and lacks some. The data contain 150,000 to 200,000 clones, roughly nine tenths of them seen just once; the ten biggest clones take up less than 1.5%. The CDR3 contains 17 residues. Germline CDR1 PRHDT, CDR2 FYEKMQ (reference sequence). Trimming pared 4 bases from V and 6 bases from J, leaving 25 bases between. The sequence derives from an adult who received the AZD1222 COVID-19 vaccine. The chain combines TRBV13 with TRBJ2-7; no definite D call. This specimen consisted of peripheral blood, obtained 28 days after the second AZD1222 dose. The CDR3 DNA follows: TGTGCCAGCAGCTACAGCGTAGGGATTGTCCGTGCGTCCGAGCAGTACTTC. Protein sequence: CASSYSVGIVRASEQYF.